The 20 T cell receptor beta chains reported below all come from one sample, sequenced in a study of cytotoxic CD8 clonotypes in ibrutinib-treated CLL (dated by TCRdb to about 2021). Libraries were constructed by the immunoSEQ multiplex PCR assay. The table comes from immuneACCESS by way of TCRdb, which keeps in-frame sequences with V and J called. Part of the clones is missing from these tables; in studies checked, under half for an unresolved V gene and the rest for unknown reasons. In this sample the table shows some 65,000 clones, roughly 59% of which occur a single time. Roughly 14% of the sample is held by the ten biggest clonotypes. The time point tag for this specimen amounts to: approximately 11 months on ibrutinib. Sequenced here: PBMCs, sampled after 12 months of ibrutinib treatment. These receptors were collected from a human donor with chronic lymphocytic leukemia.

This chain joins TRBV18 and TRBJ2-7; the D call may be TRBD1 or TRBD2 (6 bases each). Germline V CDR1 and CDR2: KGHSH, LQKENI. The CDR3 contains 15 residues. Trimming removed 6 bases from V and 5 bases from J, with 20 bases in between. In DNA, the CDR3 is TGTGCCAGCTCGACCAGGGGTCAGGGCGGGGACGAGCAGTACTTC. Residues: CASSTRGQGGDEQYF.

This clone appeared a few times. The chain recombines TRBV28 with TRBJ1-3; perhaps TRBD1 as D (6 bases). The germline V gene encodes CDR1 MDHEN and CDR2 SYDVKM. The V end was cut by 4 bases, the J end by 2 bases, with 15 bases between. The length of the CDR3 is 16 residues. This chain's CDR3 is CASSSGARGTGNTIYF. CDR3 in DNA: TGTGCCAGCAGTTCAGGGGCAAGGGGGACTGGAAACACCATATATTTT. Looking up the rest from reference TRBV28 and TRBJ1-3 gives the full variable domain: DVKVTQSSRYLVKRTGEKVFLECVQDMDHENMFWYRQDPGLGLRLIYFSYDVKMKEKGDIPEGYSVSREKKERFSLILESASTNQTSMYLCASSSGARGTGNTIYFGEGSWLTVV.

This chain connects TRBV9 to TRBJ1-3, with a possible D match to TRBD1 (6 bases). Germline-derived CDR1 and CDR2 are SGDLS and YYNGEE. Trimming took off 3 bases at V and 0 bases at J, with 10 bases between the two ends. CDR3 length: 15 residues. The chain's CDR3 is CASSAGGHSGNTIYF. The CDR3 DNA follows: TGTGCCAGCAGCGCCGGGGGACACTCTGGAAACACCATATATTTT.

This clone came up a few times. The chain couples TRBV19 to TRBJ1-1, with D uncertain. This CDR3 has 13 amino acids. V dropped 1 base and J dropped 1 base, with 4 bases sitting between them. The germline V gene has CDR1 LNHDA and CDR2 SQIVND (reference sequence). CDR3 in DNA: TGTGCCAGTAGTATAGTCACGAACACTGAAGCTTTCTTT. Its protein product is CASSIVTNTEAFF.

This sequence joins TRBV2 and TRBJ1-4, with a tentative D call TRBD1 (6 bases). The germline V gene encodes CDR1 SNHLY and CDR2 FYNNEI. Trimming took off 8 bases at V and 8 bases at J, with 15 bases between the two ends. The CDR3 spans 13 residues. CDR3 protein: CASGGGQREKLFF. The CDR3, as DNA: TGTGCCAGCGGAGGAGGACAGCGGGAAAAACTGTTTTTT.

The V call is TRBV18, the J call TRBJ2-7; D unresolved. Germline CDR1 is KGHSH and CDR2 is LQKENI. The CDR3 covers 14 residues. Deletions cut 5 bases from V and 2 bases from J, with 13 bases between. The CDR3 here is CASSTPEHAYEQYF. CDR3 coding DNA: TGTGCCAGCTCAACCCCCGAACATGCCTACGAGCAGTACTTC.

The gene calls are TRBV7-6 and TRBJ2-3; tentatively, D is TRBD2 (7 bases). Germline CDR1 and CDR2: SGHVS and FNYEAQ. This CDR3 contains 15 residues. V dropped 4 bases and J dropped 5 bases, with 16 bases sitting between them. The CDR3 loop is CASSSGGGAQDTQYF. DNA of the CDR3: TGTGCCAGCAGCTCAGGTGGGGGGGCCCAAGATACGCAGTATTTT.

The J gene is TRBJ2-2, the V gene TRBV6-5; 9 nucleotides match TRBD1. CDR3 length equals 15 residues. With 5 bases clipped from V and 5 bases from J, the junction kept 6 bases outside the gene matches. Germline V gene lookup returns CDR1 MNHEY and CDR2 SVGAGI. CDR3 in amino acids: CASSTPGTGTGELFF. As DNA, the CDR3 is TGTGCCAGCAGTACGCCTGGGACAGGGACCGGGGAGCTGTTTTTT.

The CDR3 sequence is CASSLEIRGSWGLNEQYF. CDR3 DNA: TGTGCCAGCAGCTTAGAAATTAGAGGGTCGTGGGGGCTCAACGAGCAGTACTTC. The rearrangement uses TRBV11-2 and TRBJ2-7; weak D call: TRBD1 (6 bases). CDR1 and CDR2 from the germline V gene are SGHAT and FQNNGV. The ends were cut back, 0 bases at V and 5 bases at J, with 23 bases in the middle. CDR3 length equals 18 residues. The whole variable domain, remainder taken from reference TRBV11-2 and TRBJ2-7, is EAGVAQSPRYKIIEKRQSVAFWCNPISGHATLYWYQQILGQGPKLLIQFQNNGVVDDSQLPKDRFSAERLKGVDSTLKIQPAKLEDSAVYLCASSLEIRGSWGLNEQYFGPGTRLTVT.

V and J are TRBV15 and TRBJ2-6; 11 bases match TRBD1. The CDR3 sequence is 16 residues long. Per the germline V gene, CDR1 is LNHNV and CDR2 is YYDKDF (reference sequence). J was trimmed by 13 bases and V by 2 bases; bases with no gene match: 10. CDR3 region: CATSRPGTGTGGVLTF. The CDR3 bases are TGTGCCACCAGCAGACCAGGAACCGGGACAGGGGGGGTCCTGACTTTC.

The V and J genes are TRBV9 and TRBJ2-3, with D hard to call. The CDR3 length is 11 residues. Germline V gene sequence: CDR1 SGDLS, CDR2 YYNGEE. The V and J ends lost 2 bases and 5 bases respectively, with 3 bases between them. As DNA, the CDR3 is TGTGCCAGCAGCGTCGGAGATACGCAGTATTTT. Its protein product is CASSVGDTQYF.

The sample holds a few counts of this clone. CDR3 region: CARAGDSPLHF. In nucleotides, the CDR3 is TGCGCCAGGGCAGGTGATTCACCCCTCCACTTT. The rearrangement joins TRBV23-1 to TRBJ1-6; no definite D call. TRBV23-1 is assigned to the ORF class and has an uncertain function. V lost 9 bases, J lost 8 bases, and 8 bases lay in between. This CDR3 region has 11 residues.

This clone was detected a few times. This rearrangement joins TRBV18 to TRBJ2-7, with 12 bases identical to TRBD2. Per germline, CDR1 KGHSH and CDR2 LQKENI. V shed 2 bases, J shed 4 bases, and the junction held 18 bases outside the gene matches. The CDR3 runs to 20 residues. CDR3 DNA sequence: TGTGCCAGCTCACCAAAGACCGGGACTAGCGGGTCCGGGTTACCTTACGAGCAGTACGTC. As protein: CASSPKTGTSGSGLPYEQYV.

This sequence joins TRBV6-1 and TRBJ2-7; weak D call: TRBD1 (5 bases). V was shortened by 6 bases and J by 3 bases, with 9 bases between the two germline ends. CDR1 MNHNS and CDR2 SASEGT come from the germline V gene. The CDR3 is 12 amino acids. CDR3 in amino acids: CASSYRYYEQYV. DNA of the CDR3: TGTGCCAGCAGCTACAGGTACTACGAGCAGTACGTC.

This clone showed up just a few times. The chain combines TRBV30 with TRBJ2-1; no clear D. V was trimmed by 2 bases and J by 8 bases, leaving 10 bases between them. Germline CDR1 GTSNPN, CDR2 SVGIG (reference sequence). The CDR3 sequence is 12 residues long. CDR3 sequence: CAWSLLRYEQFF. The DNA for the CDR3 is TGTGCCTGGAGTCTCCTTCGATATGAGCAGTTCTTC.

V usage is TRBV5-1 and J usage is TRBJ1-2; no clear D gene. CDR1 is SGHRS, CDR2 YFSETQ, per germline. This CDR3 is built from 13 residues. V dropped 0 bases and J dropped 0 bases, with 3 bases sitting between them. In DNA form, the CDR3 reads TGCGCCAGCAGCTTGGAGTCTAACTATGGCTACACCTTC. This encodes CASSLESNYGYTF.

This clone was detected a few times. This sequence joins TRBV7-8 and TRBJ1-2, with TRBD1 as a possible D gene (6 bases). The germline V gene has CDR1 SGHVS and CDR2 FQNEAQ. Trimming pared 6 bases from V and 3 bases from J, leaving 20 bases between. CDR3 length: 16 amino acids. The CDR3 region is CASSFAAGGSDYGYTF. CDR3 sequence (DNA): TGTGCCAGCAGTTTCGCTGCCGGGGGCTCGGACTATGGCTACACCTTC.

The CDR3 spells CASTPTGVREKLFF. In DNA form, the CDR3 reads TGTGCCAGCACGCCGACAGGGGTACGTGAAAAACTGTTTTTT. The J gene is TRBJ1-4, the V gene TRBV6-1; TRBD1 matches 8 bases. Looked up from germline, CDR1 is MNHNS and CDR2 is SASEGT. The CDR3 has 14 amino acids. V was pared by 7 bases and J by 7 bases, with 8 bases of the junction left unmatched.

In DNA form, the CDR3 reads TGCGCCAGCCGCCTAGGGCTAAACACCGGGGAGCTGTTTTTT. Translated, it gives CASRLGLNTGELFF. The V call is TRBV5-1, the J call TRBJ2-2; D gene ambiguous. The CDR3 spans 14 residues. CDR1 is SGHRS, CDR2 YFSETQ, per germline. Trimming pared 7 bases from V and 2 bases from J, leaving 12 bases between.

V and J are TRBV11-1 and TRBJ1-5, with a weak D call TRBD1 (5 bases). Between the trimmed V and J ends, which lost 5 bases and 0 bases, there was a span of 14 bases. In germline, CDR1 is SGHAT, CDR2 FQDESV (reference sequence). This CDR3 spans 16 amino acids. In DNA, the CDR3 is TGTGCCAGCAGCCCGGGAGTCGGGGGTAGCAATCAGCCCCAGCATTTT. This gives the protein CASSPGVGGSNQPQHF.